The entry that follows covers one T cell receptor beta chain sequence. Its antigen is still unknown. V was pared by 2 bases and J by 6 bases, with 8 bases between. The germline gives CDR1 SEHNR, CDR2 FQNEAQ (reference sequence). The CDR3 length is 13 residues. PCR was performed a second time for about 6 to 12 cycles using a sample-barcoded 5' primer and a J-beta primer mix. TCRdb re-called the 5' RACE reads with MiXCR, one entry per CDR3 protein. The sample gives 1.5 million to 2 million distinct CDR3 sequences, about 30% of which show up once; approximately 7.7% is in the top ten. This sample was included in a study of blood T cells in healthy people across ages. The study, taken as a whole, reports: With unsorted PBMCs, a conclusive comparison of naive versus antigen-experienced cells was not possible.

The receptor was derived from a woman aged 25 to 39 in good health. This rearrangement joins TRBV7-9 to TRBJ2-1; D not resolved. Source material: blood. The CDR3 loop reads CASSLLALNEQFF. CDR3 DNA: TGTGCCAGCAGCTTACTCGCGCTCAATGAGCAGTTCTTC.